This TCR beta chain appears in the sequencing data of a study of T cells after yellow fever vaccination (dated by TCRdb to between 2017 and 2020). For context, the study as a whole: Libraries from fractions with low cell numbers were prepared with the SMART-Seq v4 Ultra Low Input RNA kit. To track T-cell clones before and after primary and booster YFV17D yellow fever vaccination, bulk TCR alpha and beta repertoires were sequenced longitudinally. Two healthy male donors made up the cohort, one aged 18 to 29 years and the other aged 30 to 40 years. Blood was drawn at multiple timepoints before and after primary and secondary immunization, with bulk PBMC replicates and cell subsets isolated.

This clonotype has just a few counts. What antigen it recognizes has not been identified. It has no much larger one-base neighbor in the sample; base qualities were not kept. TCR cDNA was made using 5'RACE template switching, a step that added a universal primer site and unique molecular identifiers. cDNA synthesis was primed from both the TCR alpha and TCR beta constant segments. Library amplification used two PCR steps, and the second PCR step added sample barcodes and sequencing adapters. Sequencing of libraries was done on Illumina HiSeq 2500 (2x100 bp) or NovaSeq (2x150 bp). As for the original processing: MIGEC handled demultiplexing of reads and collapsing into UMI consensus sequences, while MiXCR performed V(D)J alignment. Vaccine-responding clonotypes were defined with edgeR using replicate PBMC samples, requiring FDR below 0.01 and a log2 fold change above 5 up to day 15. Each bulk clonotype received a CD4 or CD8 identity based on whether the sequenced CD4 or CD8 repertoire contained that clonotype at higher abundance. Through fastp at Q25 and MiXCR, TCRdb rebuilt clones from the public reads, retaining in-frame beta chains. Duplicate CDR3 protein sequences are folded into a single record with the most common DNA and genes. The V and J calls follow TCRdb's processing rather than the paper's. This sample is represented by roughly 330,000 distinct CDR3 sequences; around 7% of them were singletons. Roughly a sixth of the sample comes from the top ten.

According to the study, the label for this sample's treatment or condition signals: live attenuated yellow fever vaccine strain. Two biological replicates of bulk PBMCs were collected at each blood-draw timepoint. A standard Ficoll-Paque protocol was used to isolate PBMCs from peripheral blood. TriZol was used to extract RNA from bulk PBMCs, CD4 and CD8 fractions, and dextramer-positive and dextramer-negative fractions. The full study reports these points: After the booster, most of the clones that had expanded following primary vaccination were detected again (almost 98% of CD4 and around 87% of CD8), which suggests that memory was broadly maintained. Computational filtering was needed because FACS-sorted repertoires could contain abundant contaminating clonotypes from the bulk population. Because the study included only a couple of donors, the extent to which the findings can be generalized is limited. The secondary T-cell response was weaker than the primary response but faster, peaking on day 5 instead of day 15. A small share of clonotypes was detected in both CD4 and CD8 compartments, with the overlap likely arising from convergent recombination.

Sequenced here: PBMCs, sampled approximately 40 days after the first yellow fever vaccination. This sequence originates from a man younger than 35 who received the YFV17D yellow fever vaccine.

The DNA reads TGTGCCAGCAGCTTAGAAACTGGCAGTGAGCAGTTCTTC. This yields the protein CASSLETGSEQFF. The chain couples TRBV7-6 to TRBJ2-1; the D gene lacks a confident call. Per the germline V gene, SGHVS is the CDR1 and FNYEAQ is the CDR2. There are 13 amino acids in the CDR3, from cysteine to phenylalanine inclusive. The retained sequence is limited to the CDR3, 39 bases, with the frame set at the first base. V drops 1 base and J drops 9 bases, leaving 10 bases in between.